This entry concerns a single TCR beta chain. Its target is unknown. The record originates from a study of CD8 T cells in Susac syndrome. Study-level findings and limits: The study acknowledged a relatively small number of individuals in its TCR sequencing and HLA analysis.

TCR beta sequencing covered blood CD8+ and CD4+ T cells. In contrast to the negatively isolated CD8+ and CD4+ T cells, TEMRA cells were FACS-enriched. Random hexamers were used to reverse transcribe an amount of roughly 0.5 to 1 ug RNA. Amplification of the TCR beta CDR3 was carried out by immunoSEQ multiplex PCR, which spanned a total of 54 Vbeta and 13 Jbeta segments. MiXCR, applied by TCRdb to the immunoSEQ multiplex PCR reads, yields one record per CDR3 protein. The repertoire holds around 270,000 distinct CDR3 sequences, with 65% to 90% as singletons. CDR1 is MDHEN, CDR2 SYDVKM, per germline. J was trimmed by 6 bases and V by 1 base; bases with no gene match: 6. The CDR3 covers 15 residues.

This chain connects TRBV28 to TRBJ2-3; 8 bases match TRBD1. The sequencing sample was made of CD8+ T cells from PBMCs. The TCR originated in a human donor with multiple sclerosis. Written as DNA, the CDR3 is TGTGCCAGCAGTTTATCAGGGGGCACAGTGGATACGCAGTATTTT. This encodes CASSLSGGTVDTQYF.